Shown below are 10 T cell receptor beta chains from a single sample sequenced in a study of blood T cell repertoires in COVID-19. TCRdb's copy holds only in-frame clones and misses some; the assay was immunoSEQ multiplex PCR. The sample has 25,000 to 35,000 clones, approximately 91% seen once. Sequences were obtained from peripheral blood. The receptors originated from a human donor in a cohort sampled during active COVID-19.

The J gene is TRBJ1-4, the V gene TRBV5-1; D uncertain. The germline CDR1 and CDR2 sequences are SGHRS and YFSETQ. This CDR3 spans 15 amino acids. Trimming removed 0 bases at V and 0 bases at J, with 6 bases between. CDR3 sequence (DNA): TGCGCCAGCAGCTTGGGCGGATCAACTAATGAAAAACTGTTTTTT. This codes for CASSLGGSTNEKLFF.

This clone was recorded only once. The chain recombines TRBV19 with TRBJ2-1; possibly TRBD2 for D (5 bases). V shed 8 bases and J shed 6 bases, with 26 bases lying between them. Germline-derived CDR1 and CDR2 are LNHDA and SQIVND (reference sequence). This CDR3 contains 17 residues. As DNA, the CDR3 is TGTGCCAGTCGACCCCCTATGGGGAAAGGGAGTGGCAATGAGCAGTTCTTC. Translated: CASRPPMGKGSGNEQFF.

The chain employs TRBV30 and TRBJ2-7, with TRBD2 as a possible D gene (5 bases). This CDR3 contains 12 residues. Trimming removed 2 bases at V and 1 base at J, with 6 bases between. The germline CDR1 and CDR2 sequences are GTSNPN and SVGIG (reference sequence). In DNA, the CDR3 is TGTGCCTGGAGTAGCGGATCCTACGAGCAGTACTTC. Protein sequence: CAWSSGSYEQYF.

The V and J genes are TRBV12-3 or TRBV12-4 and TRBJ2-3; TRBD2 aligns across 8 bases. After removal of 8 bases from V and 7 bases from J, the junction contained 8 bases not matched to a gene. The CDR3 extends over 13 amino acids. This CDR3 reads CASEGGGSHTQYF. Written as DNA, the CDR3 is TGTGCCAGCGAGGGCGGGGGGAGCCATACGCAGTATTTT.

The V and J genes are TRBV2 and TRBJ1-1; no definite D call. The V gene lost 3 bases and the J gene lost 4 bases, with 9 bases spanning the gap. The CDR3 runs 13 residues. Germline V lookup: CDR1 SNHLY, CDR2 FYNNEI. This CDR3 is CASSELLATEAFF. The CDR3 bases are TGTGCCAGCAGTGAGCTCCTGGCCACTGAAGCTTTCTTT.

J is TRBJ2-7 and V is TRBV18, with TRBD1 matching 7 bases. The J segment lost 5 bases and the V segment lost 3 bases, leaving 10 bases of the junction unmatched. CDR3 length: 15 amino acids. CDR1 KGHSH and CDR2 LQKENI come from the germline V gene. The CDR3 here is CASSPSPGTVHEQYF. The CDR3 DNA reads TGTGCCAGCTCACCCAGTCCCGGGACAGTTCACGAGCAGTACTTC.

The J gene is TRBJ1-6, the V gene TRBV19; 7 bases line up with TRBD1. The germline V gene has CDR1 LNHDA and CDR2 SQIVND (reference sequence). V shed 7 bases and J 8 bases; nucleotides not matched to a gene: 14. The CDR3 loop spans 16 amino acids. DNA of the CDR3: TGTGCCAGTAAAAATGAGGAACAGGGGTTTTATTCACCCCTCCACTTT. It specifies CASKNEEQGFYSPLHF.

The chain carries TRBV27 and TRBJ2-1; D is undetermined. The CDR3 covers 15 residues. Trimming stripped 3 bases from V and 4 bases from J, with 13 bases between. Germline V gives CDR1 MNHEY, CDR2 SMNVEV (reference sequence). CDR3 residues: CASSLRSPLYNEQFF. For the CDR3, the DNA is TGTGCCAGCAGTTTGAGGTCTCCTCTTTACAATGAGCAGTTCTTC.

V is TRBV10-3 and J is TRBJ2-5, with 10 bases aligning to TRBD2. Germline CDR1 is ENHRY and CDR2 is SYGVKD. The ends lost 6 bases at V and 5 bases at J; junction bases unmatched: 6. The CDR3 length is 14 residues. CDR3 nucleotides: TGTGCCATCAGCTCTGGGACTAGCGAGGAGACCCAGTACTTC. Translating it yields CAISSGTSEETQYF.

This sequence joins TRBV6-4 and TRBJ2-1, with 9 nucleotides matching TRBD2. Trimming cost V 4 bases and J 8 bases; bases outside gene matches: 6. CDR3 length: 14 amino acids. Germline values: CDR1 MRHNA, CDR2 SNTAGT. This chain's CDR3 is CASSAAGGGDEQFF. The CDR3 DNA follows: TGTGCCAGCAGTGCAGCGGGGGGTGGGGATGAGCAGTTCTTC.